This is a list of T cell receptor beta chains from one sample in a study of T cells after posttransplantation cyclophosphamide. The method was immunoSEQ multiplex PCR; TCRdb's version includes in-frame clones alone and lacks a portion of them. This sample comprises 32,000 or so clones, none seen once only. Sequencing was done on a sample of PBMCs. These receptors were collected from a woman aged 60-70 years in good health, CMV-negative, and a related stem cell transplant donor. Both conserved end residues are part of each CDR3. Each record gives: CDR3 DNA, CDR3 protein, clone size, J gene, D gene, V gene. The D gene is left open where the match is weak. Rows give clone size only sometimes, using once, few, many, or a class for an expanded clone.

CDR3nt: TGCGCCAGCAGCCAGGACAGGGGGCCGTATGGCTACACCTTC
CDR3aa: CASSQDRGPYGYTF
abundance: few
j_gene: TRBJ1-2
d_gene: TRBD1
v_gene: TRBV5-1

CDR3nt: TGTGCCAGCTCACCAGACAGGTTGAACACTGAAGCTTTCTTT
CDR3aa: CASSPDRLNTEAFF
abundance: many
j_gene: TRBJ1-1
d_gene: -
v_gene: TRBV18

CDR3nt: TGTGCCAGTAGTCTACAGGGAGAGACTGAAGCTTTCTTT
CDR3aa: CASSLQGETEAFF
abundance: many
j_gene: TRBJ1-1
d_gene: -
v_gene: TRBV19

CDR3nt: TGTGCCAGCAGAATGCACGGAGAGACCCAGTACTTC
CDR3aa: CASRMHGETQYF
abundance: many
j_gene: TRBJ2-5
d_gene: -
v_gene: TRBV6-1

CDR3nt: TGTGCCATCAGTGAAGGGGGCACTGAAGCTTTCTTT
CDR3aa: CAISEGGTEAFF
abundance: many
j_gene: TRBJ1-1
d_gene: -
v_gene: TRBV10-3

CDR3nt: TGTGCCAGCAGCCTGACAGGTGGTCGGGGCTACACCTTC
CDR3aa: CASSLTGGRGYTF
abundance: many
j_gene: TRBJ1-2
d_gene: -
v_gene: TRBV27

CDR3nt: TGTGCCAGCAGTTACTCACGGCGGGACAAAGGGGCGAAGAAGGAAAAACTGTTTTTT
CDR3aa: CASSYSRRDKGAKKEKLFF
abundance: many
j_gene: TRBJ1-4
d_gene: -
v_gene: TRBV6-2/TRBV6-3

CDR3nt: TGCGCCAGCAGTGAGTCTCAAGAGGACTGTTTT
CDR3aa: CASSESQEDCF
abundance: many
j_gene: TRBJ1-6
d_gene: -
v_gene: TRBV10-1

CDR3nt: TGTGCCAGTACCTCGAGGGGGACTAGCGGGGGGGCGTACAATGAGCAGTTCTTC
CDR3aa: CASTSRGTSGGAYNEQFF
abundance: many
j_gene: TRBJ2-1
d_gene: TRBD2
v_gene: TRBV19

CDR3nt: TGTGCCAGCAGTCCACGTGTTGGGACAGGGGGCGAGGCCCAATATGGCTACACCTTC
CDR3aa: CASSPRVGTGGEAQYGYTF
abundance: many
j_gene: TRBJ1-2
d_gene: TRBD1
v_gene: TRBV27

CDR3nt: TGTGCCAGCAGTCCTTGGGGACAGATTAATTCACCCCTCCACTTT
CDR3aa: CASSPWGQINSPLHF
abundance: many
j_gene: TRBJ1-6
d_gene: TRBD1
v_gene: TRBV6-2/TRBV6-3

CDR3nt: TGTGCCAGCAACCCGGGGGGGGGTCGGATGAACACTGAAGCTTTCTTT
CDR3aa: CASNPGGGRMNTEAFF
abundance: many
j_gene: TRBJ1-1
d_gene: -
v_gene: TRBV27

CDR3nt: TGTGCCAGCAGTTTTTTCACGGGACAGAACACTGAAGCTTTCTTT
CDR3aa: CASSFFTGQNTEAFF
abundance: many
j_gene: TRBJ1-1
d_gene: -
v_gene: TRBV28

CDR3nt: TGTGCCAGCAGCTACCGGACTAGCGGGTATTACAATGAGCAGTTCTTC
CDR3aa: CASSYRTSGYYNEQFF
abundance: many
j_gene: TRBJ2-1
d_gene: TRBD2
v_gene: TRBV12-3/TRBV12-4

CDR3nt: TGCAGCGCCCTGGGACTAGCGGGTATTGCAGATACGCAGTATTTT
CDR3aa: CSALGLAGIADTQYF
abundance: few
j_gene: TRBJ2-3
d_gene: TRBD2
v_gene: TRBV29-1

CDR3nt: TGTGCCAGCAGCTTCCCGACTAGCGGAGATACGCAGTATTTT
CDR3aa: CASSFPTSGDTQYF
abundance: few
j_gene: TRBJ2-3
d_gene: TRBD2
v_gene: TRBV11-3

CDR3nt: TGTGCCAGCGGACAGCTGGGGCCCACTGGCTACGAGCAGTACTTC
CDR3aa: CASGQLGPTGYEQYF
abundance: many
j_gene: TRBJ2-7
d_gene: -
v_gene: TRBV6-1

CDR3nt: TGTGCCAGCAGTTTAAGAGGGGGGGTACAGCCCCAGCATTTT
CDR3aa: CASSLRGGVQPQHF
abundance: many
j_gene: TRBJ1-5
d_gene: -
v_gene: TRBV28

CDR3nt: TGCGCCAGCAGCGGACTAGCGGGCGGGCCCGGGGAGCTGTTTTTT
CDR3aa: CASSGLAGGPGELFF
abundance: many
j_gene: TRBJ2-2
d_gene: TRBD2
v_gene: TRBV5-1

CDR3nt: TGTGCCAGCAGCGTAGTCCCTGGGCCTCGGGATACGCAGTATTTT
CDR3aa: CASSVVPGPRDTQYF
abundance: few
j_gene: TRBJ2-3
d_gene: -
v_gene: TRBV9

CDR3nt: TGTGCCTGGAGTGCCCCCAGGGAGCAGTACTTC
CDR3aa: CAWSAPREQYF
abundance: few
j_gene: TRBJ2-5
d_gene: -
v_gene: TRBV30

CDR3nt: TGTGCCAGCAGCGTAGAGGGGACAGCGGCCCGATCCTACACCTTC
CDR3aa: CASSVEGTAARSYTF
abundance: few
j_gene: TRBJ1-2
d_gene: TRBD1
v_gene: TRBV9

CDR3nt: TGTGCCAGCAGGAGGGGACAGGGGGCGGGTATGAACACTGAAGCTTTCTTT
CDR3aa: CASRRGQGAGMNTEAFF
abundance: many
j_gene: TRBJ1-1
d_gene: TRBD1
v_gene: TRBV2

CDR3nt: TGTGCCAGCTCACCAACAGGGTGGCTCCACGAGCAGTACTTC
CDR3aa: CASSPTGWLHEQYF
abundance: many
j_gene: TRBJ2-7
d_gene: -
v_gene: TRBV18

CDR3nt: TGTGCCAGCAGCGTAGACAGGGCAAATGAAAAACTGTTTTTT
CDR3aa: CASSVDRANEKLFF
abundance: many
j_gene: TRBJ1-4
d_gene: -
v_gene: TRBV9

CDR3nt: TGTGCCAGCAGTTCCGAGGGGGGGCAAGTCGGGGAGCTGTTTTTT
CDR3aa: CASSSEGGQVGELFF
abundance: -
j_gene: TRBJ2-2
d_gene: -
v_gene: TRBV2

CDR3nt: TGTGCCAGTAGTATATCCCCCCAGGCGGGGAGCACTGAAGCTTTCTTT
CDR3aa: CASSISPQAGSTEAFF
abundance: many
j_gene: TRBJ1-1
d_gene: -
v_gene: TRBV19

CDR3nt: TGTGCCAGCAGCCGTAGCGGGGGGAACTACAATGAGCAGTTCTTC
CDR3aa: CASSRSGGNYNEQFF
abundance: many
j_gene: TRBJ2-1
d_gene: TRBD2
v_gene: TRBV7-9

CDR3nt: TGTGCCAGCAGTTACAATCAGGGTGGTGGCTACACCTTC
CDR3aa: CASSYNQGGGYTF
abundance: many
j_gene: TRBJ1-2
d_gene: -
v_gene: TRBV6-5

CDR3nt: TGCGCCAGCAGAGGCCCACCTCCGCTAGATGAAAAACTGTTTTTT
CDR3aa: CASRGPPPLDEKLFF
abundance: many
j_gene: TRBJ1-4
d_gene: -
v_gene: TRBV4-3

CDR3nt: TGTGCCAGCAGTTACGCAGCAAGAGGGGTCGGGGAGCTGTTTTTT
CDR3aa: CASSYAARGVGELFF
abundance: many
j_gene: TRBJ2-2
d_gene: -
v_gene: TRBV6-5

CDR3nt: TGCAGCTTCCGGGACACCACAGATACGCAGTATTTT
CDR3aa: CSFRDTTDTQYF
abundance: -
j_gene: TRBJ2-3
d_gene: -
v_gene: TRBV29-1

CDR3nt: TGTGCCTGGAAAACAGGAAAGAACACTGAAGCTTTCTTT
CDR3aa: CAWKTGKNTEAFF
abundance: many
j_gene: TRBJ1-1
d_gene: -
v_gene: TRBV30

CDR3nt: TGTGCCAGCAGCGGGGGGGGGTCTGGTCAGCCCCAGCATTTT
CDR3aa: CASSGGGSGQPQHF
abundance: many
j_gene: TRBJ1-5
d_gene: -
v_gene: TRBV7-2

CDR3nt: TGTGCCAGTAGCGTACTCACAGGCGGGGGGACTGAAGCTTTCTTT
CDR3aa: CASSVLTGGGTEAFF
abundance: many
j_gene: TRBJ1-1
d_gene: -
v_gene: TRBV19

CDR3nt: TGTGCCAGCAGCTTAGCGTATTTAGGGACAGGGAACACCGGGGAGCTGTTTTTT
CDR3aa: CASSLAYLGTGNTGELFF
abundance: -
j_gene: TRBJ2-2
d_gene: TRBD1
v_gene: TRBV7-8

CDR3nt: TGTGCCAGCAGTTACCCAGGGGGCATTTACGAGCAGTACTTC
CDR3aa: CASSYPGGIYEQYF
abundance: many
j_gene: TRBJ2-7
d_gene: TRBD1
v_gene: TRBV27

CDR3nt: TGTGCCAGCAGTTCCCCCGGGCAGGGGGCTTCCTACGAGCAGTACTTC
CDR3aa: CASSSPGQGASYEQYF
abundance: many
j_gene: TRBJ2-7
d_gene: TRBD1
v_gene: TRBV6-5

CDR3nt: TGTGCCAGTAGTCGGACCCCAGGGAGGGGAATTGGCGAAAACACCATATATTTT
CDR3aa: CASSRTPGRGIGENTIYF
abundance: many
j_gene: TRBJ1-3
d_gene: -
v_gene: TRBV19

CDR3nt: TGTGCCTCGGGGACAGCCCCGGGACTAGCATCAGATACGCAGTATTTT
CDR3aa: CASGTAPGLASDTQYF
abundance: few
j_gene: TRBJ2-3
d_gene: TRBD2
v_gene: TRBV9

CDR3nt: TGTGCCAGCAGACTGCTTGGGACAGGAAGGAAAGCTTTCTTT
CDR3aa: CASRLLGTGRKAFF
abundance: many
j_gene: TRBJ1-1
d_gene: TRBD1
v_gene: TRBV27

CDR3nt: TGTGCCAGCAGCCCCCTCGGGGGACTAGTTACAGATACGCAGTATTTT
CDR3aa: CASSPLGGLVTDTQYF
abundance: -
j_gene: TRBJ2-3
d_gene: TRBD2
v_gene: TRBV7-3

CDR3nt: TGCAGCGTTCTCGGTAGACAAGAGACCCAGTACTTC
CDR3aa: CSVLGRQETQYF
abundance: few
j_gene: TRBJ2-5
d_gene: -
v_gene: TRBV29-1

CDR3nt: TGTGCCAGCAGTCCGGGCGGGGTACAGGGGAGGTCTGGCTACACCTTC
CDR3aa: CASSPGGVQGRSGYTF
abundance: many
j_gene: TRBJ1-2
d_gene: TRBD1
v_gene: TRBV12-3/TRBV12-4

CDR3nt: TGTGCCAGCAGCTTATTCAGGGGCACTGAAGCTTTCTTT
CDR3aa: CASSLFRGTEAFF
abundance: many
j_gene: TRBJ1-1
d_gene: -
v_gene: TRBV7-2

CDR3nt: TGTGCCAGCAGCTTAGCCGGCGAGCAGTACTTC
CDR3aa: CASSLAGEQYF
abundance: few
j_gene: TRBJ2-7
d_gene: -
v_gene: TRBV7-8